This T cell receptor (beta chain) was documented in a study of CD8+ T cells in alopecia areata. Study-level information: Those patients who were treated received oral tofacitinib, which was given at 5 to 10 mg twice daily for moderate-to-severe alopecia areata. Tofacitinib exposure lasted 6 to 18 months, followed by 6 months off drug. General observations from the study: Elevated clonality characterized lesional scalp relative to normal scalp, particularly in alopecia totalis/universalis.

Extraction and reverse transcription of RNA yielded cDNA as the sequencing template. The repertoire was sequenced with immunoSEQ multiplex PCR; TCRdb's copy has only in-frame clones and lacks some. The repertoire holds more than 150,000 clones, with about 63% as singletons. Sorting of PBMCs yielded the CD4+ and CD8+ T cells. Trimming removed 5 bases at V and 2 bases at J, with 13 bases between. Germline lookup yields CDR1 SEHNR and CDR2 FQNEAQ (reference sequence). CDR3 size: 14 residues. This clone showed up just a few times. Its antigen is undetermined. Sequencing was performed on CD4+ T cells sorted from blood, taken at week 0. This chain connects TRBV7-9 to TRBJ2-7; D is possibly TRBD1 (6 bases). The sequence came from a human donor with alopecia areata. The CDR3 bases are TGTGCCAGCAGCCCACAACAGGGTACCTACGAGCAGTACTTC. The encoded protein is CASSPQQGTYEQYF.